The T cell receptor (beta chain) under discussion was sequenced for a study of cytomegalovirus exposure and HLA in healthy donors. In the study overall: The platform used for the roughly 130 validation repertoires matched that of the 500 to 850 first-cohort repertoires, a later analysis reported.

Assay used: immunoSEQ multiplex PCR; TCRdb lists only in-frame clones, some missing. The data show roughly 230,000 clones, with 80% to 95% seen just once and 3% to 3.5% held by the top ten. Findings and caveats of the study: The investigators catalogued 164 TCR beta chains as cytomegalovirus-associated. In the 120 validation repertoires, more than 85% of cluster scores exceeded 0, per a later analysis.

This CDR3 region has 17 residues. Germline lookup yields CDR1 SGHRS and CDR2 YFSETQ. With 3 bases clipped from V and 0 bases from J, the junction kept 5 bases outside the gene matches. For this clone: The antigen is unknown. Possible read error: a much larger clone is one base away. This specimen includes other DNA sequences encoding the same CDR3.

The chain recombines TRBV5-1 with TRBJ2-1, with TRBD2 matching 11 bases. The sequence derives from a woman aged 25 to 39 in good health and CMV-seronegative. Sequencing input: PBMCs. The CDR3 DNA sequence: TGCGCCAGCAGCTCCCACGGGACTAGCGGCTCCTACAATGAGCAGTTCTTC. As protein: CASSSHGTSGSYNEQFF.